The rows below give T cell receptor beta chains drawn from one sample of a study of blood T cells in healthy people across ages. TCRdb recomputed calls from the 5' RACE reads with MiXCR, one row per CDR3 protein. Here the sample spans over 1,300,000 distinct CDR3 sequences, approximately 59% being singletons. Sample: blood. The receptors derive from a man aged 18 to 30 in good health. The CDR3 runs from the conserved cysteine through the conserved F or W.

J | V | CDR3
TRBJ2-3 | TRBV7-8 | CASSLERGGSADTQYF
TRBJ1-4 | TRBV13 | CASSHEPGTNEKLFF
TRBJ2-7 | TRBV20-1 | CSGTSLVHEQYF
TRBJ2-2 | TRBV6-5 | CASSYFLYRGRFHRDTGELFF
TRBJ1-6 | TRBV20-1 | CSARTGNSPLHF
TRBJ2-5 | TRBV4-3 | CAGSQDRGGETQYF
TRBJ1-4 | TRBV14 | CASSQGVPGKEKLFF
TRBJ2-3 | TRBV9 | CASSVASGGRTDTQYF
TRBJ1-1 | TRBV28 | CASSSRTGSEAFF
TRBJ2-1 | TRBV27 | CASSWTSGQGYNEQFF
TRBJ2-1 | TRBV27 | CASSLREAGGYNEQFF
TRBJ2-3 | TRBV14 | CASSQDNGKLADTQYF
TRBJ2-7 | TRBV20-1 | CSAPDFLGYEQYF
TRBJ2-5 | TRBV28 | CASSLVRSIAQYF
TRBJ2-1 | TRBV4-1 | CASSQERGSNEQFF
TRBJ2-5 | TRBV20-1 | CSAQRLDRETQYF
TRBJ1-2 | TRBV28 | CASRVGDRGHGYTF
TRBJ2-7 | TRBV27 | CASSLSLGTYLEQYF
TRBJ2-1 | TRBV4-1 | CASSHGYTFAYNEQFF
TRBJ2-1 | TRBV4-1 | CASSQPREGTAAYNEQFF
TRBJ1-1 | TRBV25-1 | CASSAPQGGLNTEAFF
. | TRBV7-9 | CASSLVGTKAEQYF
TRBJ2-7 | TRBV28 | CASSPETGQTYEQYF
. | TRBV6-8 | CASRRDRVIWDEQYF
TRBJ2-7 | TRBV9 | CASNPGRDRVYEQYF
TRBJ1-1 | TRBV12-3/TRBV12-4 | CASKVQNTEAFF
TRBJ2-3 | TRBV20-1 | CSACPWGGDSLDTQYF
TRBJ2-1 | TRBV12-3/TRBV12-4 | CASSPSGGRADEQFF
TRBJ2-1 | TRBV25-1 | CASRTGVRDEQFF
TRBJ2-7 | TRBV7-8 | CASSYQAGGSYEQYF
TRBJ1-6 | TRBV6-6 | CASSMDRGHSPLHF
TRBJ2-7 | TRBV4-3 | CASSHVTGSPYEQYF
TRBJ2-5 | TRBV12-3/TRBV12-4 | CASRKTLAGEETQYF
TRBJ1-4 | TRBV24-1 | CATTSKDRDGTNEKLFF
TRBJ1-2 | TRBV5-6 | CASSFGQPPLNGYTF
TRBJ2-5 | TRBV20-1 | CSAVRGETQYF
TRBJ2-1 | TRBV10-3 | CAIRTRTYNEQFF
TRBJ2-7 | TRBV19 | CASSSRPEAEQYF
TRBJ1-2 | TRBV9 | CASSSHFQDYGYTF
TRBJ2-3 | TRBV29-1 | CSVEWGGAPDTQYF
TRBJ2-7 | TRBV7-6 | CASSHTGTRIHEQYF
TRBJ2-5 | TRBV27 | CASRTTEGLGETQYF
TRBJ2-3 | TRBV9 | CASSAGTTILDTQYF
TRBJ2-7 | TRBV5-1 | CASSLALSGDSYEQYF
TRBJ2-3 | TRBV12-3/TRBV12-4 | CASSPGGGQGTDTQYF
TRBJ2-7 | TRBV3-1 | CASSQDRWAGGTYEQYF
TRBJ1-5 | TRBV7-9 | CASSSGTRAQHF
TRBJ1-2 | TRBV20-1 | CSARDVYGYTF
TRBJ1-1 | TRBV7-9 | CASSLAGWNTEAFF
TRBJ2-5 | TRBV4-3 | CASSQQPLSSYEQYF
TRBJ2-5 | TRBV6-5 | CASKLAGGGETQYF
TRBJ2-1 | TRBV20-1 | CSASSQWGYNEQFF
TRBJ1-6 | TRBV6-2/TRBV6-3 | CASSYDGLPRSPLHF
TRBJ1-5 | TRBV15 | CATSRDYAGNQPQHF
TRBJ2-7 | TRBV7-2 | CASSPPFWDRTNYEQYF
TRBJ2-2 | TRBV20-1 | CGGEGAGELFF
TRBJ1-2 | TRBV20-1 | CSARAGTAVDGYTF
TRBJ1-6 | TRBV5-1 | CASSSSGQGNSPLHF
TRBJ1-2 | TRBV20-1 | CSASGQRDYGYTF
TRBJ2-1 | TRBV7-2 | CASSSLGLAGIGEQFF